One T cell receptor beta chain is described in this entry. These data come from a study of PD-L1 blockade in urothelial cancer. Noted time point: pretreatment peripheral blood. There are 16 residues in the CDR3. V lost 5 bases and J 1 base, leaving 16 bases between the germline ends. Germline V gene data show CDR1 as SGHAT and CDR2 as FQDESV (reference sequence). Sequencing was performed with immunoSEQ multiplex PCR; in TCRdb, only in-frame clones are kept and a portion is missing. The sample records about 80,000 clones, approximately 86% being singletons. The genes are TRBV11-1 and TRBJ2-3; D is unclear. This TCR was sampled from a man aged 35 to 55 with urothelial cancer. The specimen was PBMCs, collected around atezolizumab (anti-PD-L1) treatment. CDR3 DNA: TGTGCCAGCAGCCCAAGCTGGGCCCAAGGCACAGATACGCAGTATTTT. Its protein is CASSPSWAQGTDTQYF.